A single sample gave rise to the 20 T cell receptor beta chains below, sequenced in a study of T cell changes during pregnancy in multiple sclerosis. Clones were sequenced by immunoSEQ multiplex PCR, and TCRdb holds only the in-frame ones, with some missing. The sample comprises tens of thousands of clones, about nine tenths of which are singletons, and 2.5% to 3.5% rests with the top ten. This material consisted of peripheral blood, taken in the second trimester of pregnancy. These receptors all stem from a female donor in good health, enrolled as a control in a pregnancy study.

The chain is built from TRBV21-1 and TRBJ1-5. TRBV21-1 is an annotated pseudogene. The CDR3 covers 14 residues. CDR3 sequence: CASSKVTGDQPQHF. The CDR3 bases are TGTGCCAGCAGCAAAGTTACGGGGGATCAGCCCCAGCATTTT.

The chain has TRBV18 and TRBJ1-4; the D gene is possibly TRBD1 (5 bases). CDR3 length: 14 residues. Germline CDR1 and CDR2: KGHSH and LQKENI. V was trimmed by 4 bases and J by 5 bases, leaving 11 bases between them. This CDR3 is CASSRQGQNEKLFF. DNA of the CDR3: TGTGCCAGCTCACGGCAGGGCCAAAATGAAAAACTGTTTTTT.

V and J are TRBV5-4 and TRBJ2-1; 12 positions agree with TRBD2. V dropped 1 base and J dropped 2; count of bases not matched to a gene: 4. Germline V gene data show CDR1 as SGHNT and CDR2 as YYREEE (reference sequence). The CDR3 sequence is 17 residues long. CDR3 loop: CASSLSASGRAYNEQFF. CDR3 DNA sequence: TGTGCCAGCAGCTTGAGCGCTAGCGGGAGGGCCTACAATGAGCAGTTCTTC. Using reference TRBV5-4 and TRBJ2-1 for the parts outside the CDR3, the full variable domain is ETGVTQSPTHLIKTRGQQVTLRCSSQSGHNTVSWYQQALGQGPQFIFQYYREEENGRGNFPPRFSGLQFPNYSSELNVNALELDDSALYLCASSLSASGRAYNEQFFGPGTRLTVL.

The rearrangement links TRBV9 to TRBJ2-1; a weak D match, TRBD2 (9 bases). The ends were cut back, 4 bases at V and 9 bases at J, with 20 bases in the middle. The CDR3 length is 15 residues. CDR1 is SGDLS and CDR2 is YYNGEE in the germline V gene. CDR3 sequence reads: CASSPGGGRAGEQFF. The CDR3 coding sequence is TGTGCCAGCAGCCCAGGGGGCGGGAGGGCCGGTGAGCAGTTCTTC.

The gene calls are TRBV6-5 and TRBJ2-2; 9 nucleotides line up with TRBD1. J lost 5 bases, V lost 2 bases, and 3 bases had no gene match. There are 15 residues in the CDR3. Germline V gives CDR1 MNHEY, CDR2 SVGAGI. The CDR3 DNA sequence: TGTGCCAGCAGTTACCCCGGACAGGGGACCGGGGAGCTGTTTTTT. Its translation: CASSYPGQGTGELFF.

This rearrangement joins TRBV11-2 to TRBJ1-2; D perhaps matches TRBD1 (6 bases). Trimming removed 5 bases at V and 3 bases at J, with 13 bases between. The CDR3 is 14 residues long. Germline loops: CDR1 SGHAT, CDR2 FQNNGV. The CDR3 spells CASSPGGQYYGYTF. DNA of the CDR3: TGTGCCAGCAGCCCCGGTGGACAGTACTATGGCTACACCTTC. Combining the CDR3 with reference TRBV11-2 and TRBJ1-2 gives the whole variable domain EAGVAQSPRYKIIEKRQSVAFWCNPISGHATLYWYQQILGQGPKLLIQFQNNGVVDDSQLPKDRFSAERLKGVDSTLKIQPAKLEDSAVYLCASSPGGQYYGYTFGSGTRLTVV.

This rearrangement joins TRBV19 to TRBJ1-1; no reliable D call. The CDR3 is made up of 14 amino acids. The germline V gene has CDR1 LNHDA and CDR2 SQIVND (reference sequence). V was cut by 7 bases and J by 5 bases, with 17 bases left in between. The CDR3 protein is CASTMVTRGTEAFF. Here the CDR3 DNA reads TGTGCCAGTACTATGGTGACTCGAGGGACTGAAGCTTTCTTT.

The V call is TRBV25-1, the J call TRBJ2-5; possible D gene TRBD1, 5 bases. The CDR3 is 13 residues long. Per the germline V gene, CDR1 is MGHDK and CDR2 is SYGVNS. With 6 bases removed from V and 2 bases from J, the gap between germline ends came to 10 bases. DNA for the CDR3: TGTGCCAGCAGGCAGGGTAGGCAAGAGACCCAGTACTTC. It is translated as CASRQGRQETQYF.

The chain carries TRBV7-9 and TRBJ2-1, with a possible D match to TRBD2 (5 bases). This CDR3 contains 15 residues. CDR1 SEHNR and CDR2 FQNEAQ come from the germline V gene (reference sequence). Between the trimmed V and J ends, which lost 4 bases and 7 bases, there was a span of 17 bases. The CDR3 loop is CASSSFELGRNEQFF. The DNA for the CDR3 is TGTGCCAGCAGCTCTTTTGAACTAGGGCGGAATGAGCAGTTCTTC.

The chain recombines TRBV6-1 with TRBJ2-3, with a possible D match to TRBD2 (5 bases). V gave up 5 bases and J gave up 4 bases, with 16 bases separating them. The germline V gene encodes CDR1 MNHNS and CDR2 SASEGT. This CDR3 is 15 amino acids long. In DNA form, the CDR3 reads TGTGCCAGCAGTCAACTAGGTTTAGTTCCAGATACGCAGTATTTT. As protein: CASSQLGLVPDTQYF.

The chain combines TRBV4-1 with TRBJ1-5; 8 bases fit TRBD1. Germline CDR1 is MGHRA and CDR2 is YSYEKL. CDR3 length equals 14 residues. J lost 9 bases, V lost 4 bases, and 8 bases had no gene match. CDR3 DNA: TGCGCCAGCAGCCCCGGACAGGGAAATTCGCCCCAGCATTTT. This encodes CASSPGQGNSPQHF.

This chain links TRBV19 with TRBJ1-1, with 7 bases matching TRBD1. Germline loops: CDR1 LNHDA, CDR2 SQIVND (reference sequence). After removal of 2 bases from V and 1 base from J, the junction contained 7 bases not matched to a gene. CDR3 length: 16 residues. CDR3 DNA sequence: TGTGCCAGTAGTATATCACAGGGGTACGGGAACACTGAAGCTTTCTTT. This translates into CASSISQGYGNTEAFF.

The chain employs TRBV7-9 and TRBJ2-7; the D is unclear. Trimming took 3 bases from V and 7 from J, leaving 10 bases between them. There are 12 residues in the CDR3. Germline values: CDR1 SEHNR, CDR2 FQNEAQ (reference sequence). The CDR3 nucleotides read TGTGCCAGCAGCTTCGGTATAAGAGAGCAGTACTTC. Translated: CASSFGIREQYF.

CDR3 residues: CASSLGTPNNSPLHF. The CDR3 DNA sequence: TGCGCCAGCAGCTTGGGTACACCGAATAATTCACCCCTCCACTTT. This rearrangement joins TRBV5-1 to TRBJ1-6; D not certain. The germline V gene encodes CDR1 SGHRS and CDR2 YFSETQ. The V gene lost 0 bases and the J gene lost 5 bases, with 9 bases spanning the gap. The CDR3 runs to 15 residues. Full variable domain (missing parts from reference TRBV5-1 and TRBJ1-6): KAGVTQTPRYLIKTRGQQVTLSCSPISGHRSVSWYQQTPGQGLQFLFEYFSETQRNKGNFPGRFSGRQFSNSRSEMNVSTLELGDSALYLCASSLGTPNNSPLHFGNGTRLTVT.

This chain joins TRBV2 and TRBJ1-2; perhaps TRBD1 as D (5 bases). This CDR3 contains 15 residues. V shed 4 bases and J shed 5 bases, with 17 bases lying between them. The germline V gene encodes CDR1 SNHLY and CDR2 FYNNEI. The CDR3 sequence is CASSVVGQGPYGYTF. For the CDR3, the DNA is TGTGCCAGCAGTGTGGTGGGTCAGGGCCCTTATGGCTACACCTTC.

The chain couples TRBV11-2 to TRBJ2-1, with a possible D match to TRBD1 (5 bases). The CDR3 covers 14 residues. V lost 5 bases and J lost 0, with 8 bases in between. Germline lookup yields CDR1 SGHAT and CDR2 FQNNGV. Here the CDR3 reads CASSLRVSYNEQFF. The CDR3 DNA sequence: TGTGCCAGCAGCCTCAGGGTCTCCTACAATGAGCAGTTCTTC.

The J gene is TRBJ2-3, the V gene TRBV27, with D possibly TRBD2 on 7 matching bases. V was trimmed by 4 bases and J by 3 bases, leaving 17 bases between them. CDR3 length: 16 residues. Germline assignment: CDR1 MNHEY and CDR2 SMNVEV (reference sequence). The DNA for the CDR3 is TGTGCCAGCAGTTATCTGGGGGGGGGCGAGACAGATACGCAGTATTTT. Translated: CASSYLGGGETDTQYF.

The chain recombines TRBV7-9 with TRBJ2-1; a possible D gene is TRBD2 (6 bases). The CDR3 sequence is 15 residues long. Deletions cut 3 bases from V and 6 bases from J, with 15 bases between. Germline CDR1 is SEHNR and CDR2 is FQNEAQ (reference sequence). CDR3 loop: CASSFGGTGGNEQFF. The CDR3 DNA sequence: TGTGCCAGCAGCTTTGGCGGGACCGGTGGCAATGAGCAGTTCTTC.

The gene calls are TRBV7-8 and TRBJ2-2; a weak D match, TRBD1 (5 bases). The CDR3 totals 14 residues. CDR1 and CDR2 from the germline V gene are SGHVS and FQNEAQ. The ends were cut back, 3 bases at V and 3 bases at J, with 8 bases in the middle. Here the CDR3 DNA reads TGTGCCAGCAGCTTCGACAGTTACACCGGGGAGCTGTTTTTT. This encodes CASSFDSYTGELFF. The full variable domain, rest sourced from reference TRBV7-8 and TRBJ2-2, is GAGVSQSPRYKVAKRGQDVALRCDPISGHVSLFWYQQALGQGPEFLTYFQNEAQLDKSGLPSDRFFAERPEGSVSTLKIQRTQQEDSAVYLCASSFDSYTGELFFGEGSRLTVL.

This chain links TRBV7-9 with TRBJ1-2; the D is unclear. The CDR3 has 14 amino acids. The germline V gene has CDR1 SEHNR and CDR2 FQNEAQ (reference sequence). Trimming took off 1 base at V and 6 bases at J, with 12 bases between the two ends. CDR3 sequence reads: CASSLEQAPNGYTF. CDR3 in DNA: TGTGCCAGCAGCTTAGAGCAGGCCCCTAATGGCTACACCTTC.